This TCR beta chain comes out of a study of T-cell memory formation after mild COVID-19. For the study at large: Each donor largely had its own TCR clusters. Whole-study results and caveats: Proof of SARS-CoV-2 specificity was absent for the second-wave clones that crested on day 37.

This clonotype was picked up a small number of times. The antigen is undetermined. Germline CDR1 SEHNR, CDR2 FQNEAQ (reference sequence). The CDR3 contains 12 residues. With 4 bases removed from V and 5 bases from J, the gap between germline ends came to 8 bases. Libraries for TCRalpha and TCRbeta carried sample barcodes and unique molecular identifiers via 5'RACE. TCRdb reprocessed the 5' RACE reads with MiXCR, giving one entry per CDR3 protein. The sample shows 190,000 or so distinct CDR3 sequences, 10% to 13% of them seen only once. V gene TRBV7-9 combines with J gene TRBJ2-5; no clear D gene. The sequencing input was PBMCs or a T cell subset sorted from them (not recorded which). The source is a man aged 18 to 29 who had mild COVID-19 (a few samples of this study predate the infection). Cell type and time point are not known. The CDR3: CASSWKAETQYF. DNA of the CDR3: TGTGCCAGCAGCTGGAAGGCGGAGACCCAGTACTTC.